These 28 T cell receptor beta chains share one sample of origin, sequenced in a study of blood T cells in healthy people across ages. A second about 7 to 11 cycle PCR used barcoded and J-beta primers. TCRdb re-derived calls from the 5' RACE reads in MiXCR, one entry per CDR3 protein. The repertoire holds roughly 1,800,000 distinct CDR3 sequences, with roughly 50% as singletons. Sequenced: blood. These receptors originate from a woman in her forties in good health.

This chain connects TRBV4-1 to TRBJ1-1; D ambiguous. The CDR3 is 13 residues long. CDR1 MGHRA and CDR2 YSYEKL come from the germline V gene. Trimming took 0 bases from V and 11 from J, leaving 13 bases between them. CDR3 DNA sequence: TGCGCCAGCAGCCAAGATGGGGTCCGCGGGGCTTTCTTT. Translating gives CASSQDGVRGAFF.

For the CDR3, the DNA is TGCAGTGCACTGAGGTACCAAGAGACCCAGTACTTC. Encoded protein: CSALRYQETQYF. J is TRBJ2-5 and V is TRBV20-1; D not resolved. The CDR3 length is 12 residues. CDR1 and CDR2 from the germline V gene are DFQATT and SNEGSKA (reference sequence). The ends were cut back, 6 bases at V and 0 bases at J, with 8 bases in the middle.

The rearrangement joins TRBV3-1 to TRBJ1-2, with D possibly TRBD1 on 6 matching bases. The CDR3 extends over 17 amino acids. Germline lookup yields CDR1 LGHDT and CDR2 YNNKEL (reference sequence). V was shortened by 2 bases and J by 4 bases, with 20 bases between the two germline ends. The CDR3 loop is CASSQSRGGRIRYGYTF. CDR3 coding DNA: TGTGCCAGCAGCCAAAGCCGGGGGGGGCGGATTCGCTATGGCTACACCTTC.

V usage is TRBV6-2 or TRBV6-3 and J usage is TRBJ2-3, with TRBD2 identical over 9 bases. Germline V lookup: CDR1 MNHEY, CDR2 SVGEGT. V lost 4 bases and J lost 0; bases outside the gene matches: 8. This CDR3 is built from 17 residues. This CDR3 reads CASSSLTSGLSTDTQYF. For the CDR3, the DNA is TGTGCCAGCAGTTCCTTGACTAGCGGCCTTAGCACAGATACGCAGTATTTT.

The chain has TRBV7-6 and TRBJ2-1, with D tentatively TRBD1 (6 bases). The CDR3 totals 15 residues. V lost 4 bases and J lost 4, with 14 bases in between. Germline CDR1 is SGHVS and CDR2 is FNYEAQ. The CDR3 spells CASSSGRGLYNEQFF. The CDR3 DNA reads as TGTGCCAGCAGCTCCGGCAGGGGCCTATACAATGAGCAGTTCTTC.

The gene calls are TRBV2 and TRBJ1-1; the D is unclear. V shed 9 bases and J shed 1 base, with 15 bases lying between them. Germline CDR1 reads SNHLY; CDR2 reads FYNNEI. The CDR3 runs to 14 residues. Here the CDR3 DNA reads TGTGCCAGAGCGTTTGAGAAGGGGAACACTGAAGCTTTCTTT. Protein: CARAFEKGNTEAFF.

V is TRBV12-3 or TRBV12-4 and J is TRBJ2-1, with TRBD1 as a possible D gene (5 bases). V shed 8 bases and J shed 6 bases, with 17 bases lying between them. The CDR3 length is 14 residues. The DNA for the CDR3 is TGTGCCAGCGACGCCGGGCCAAGGGGCAATGAGCAGTTCTTC. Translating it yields CASDAGPRGNEQFF.

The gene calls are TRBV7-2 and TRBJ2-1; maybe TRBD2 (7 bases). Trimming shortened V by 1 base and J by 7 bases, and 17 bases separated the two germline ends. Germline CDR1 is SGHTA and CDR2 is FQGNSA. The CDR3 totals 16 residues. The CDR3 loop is CASSLGFAGAGNEQFF. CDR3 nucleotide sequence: TGTGCCAGCAGCTTAGGTTTTGCGGGGGCGGGGAATGAGCAGTTCTTC.

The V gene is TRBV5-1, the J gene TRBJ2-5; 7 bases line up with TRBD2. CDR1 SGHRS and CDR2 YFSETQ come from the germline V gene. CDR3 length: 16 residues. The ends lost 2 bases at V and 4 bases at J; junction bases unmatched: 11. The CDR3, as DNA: TGCGCCAGCAGCTTACCCGTGATGACGGGGGGAGAGACCCAGTACTTC. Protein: CASSLPVMTGGETQYF.

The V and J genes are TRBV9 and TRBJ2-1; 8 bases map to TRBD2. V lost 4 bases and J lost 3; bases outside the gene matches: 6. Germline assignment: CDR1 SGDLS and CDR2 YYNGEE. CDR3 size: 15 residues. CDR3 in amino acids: CASSILAANYNEQFF. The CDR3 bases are TGTGCCAGCAGCATACTAGCGGCGAACTACAATGAGCAGTTCTTC.

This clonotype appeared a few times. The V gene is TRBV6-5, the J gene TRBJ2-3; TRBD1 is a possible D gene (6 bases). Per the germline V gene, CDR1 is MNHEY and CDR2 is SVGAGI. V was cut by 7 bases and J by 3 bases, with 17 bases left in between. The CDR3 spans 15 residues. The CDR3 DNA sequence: TGTGCCAGCAAAGAGGACAGAAAGGGTACAGATACGCAGTATTTT. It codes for CASKEDRKGTDTQYF.

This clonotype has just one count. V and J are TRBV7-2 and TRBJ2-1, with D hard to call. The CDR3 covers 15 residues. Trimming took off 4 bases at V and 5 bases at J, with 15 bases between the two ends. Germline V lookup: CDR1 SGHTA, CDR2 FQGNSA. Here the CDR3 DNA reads TGTGCCAGCAGCTCCCCCGGCCCCGGTGACAATGAGCAGTTCTTC. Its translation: CASSSPGPGDNEQFF.

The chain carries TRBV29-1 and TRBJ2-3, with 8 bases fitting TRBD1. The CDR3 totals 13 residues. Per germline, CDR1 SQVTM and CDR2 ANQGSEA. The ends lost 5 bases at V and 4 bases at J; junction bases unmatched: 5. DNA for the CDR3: TGCAGCGTTAATCAGGGGGCATCAGATACGCAGTATTTT. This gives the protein CSVNQGASDTQYF.

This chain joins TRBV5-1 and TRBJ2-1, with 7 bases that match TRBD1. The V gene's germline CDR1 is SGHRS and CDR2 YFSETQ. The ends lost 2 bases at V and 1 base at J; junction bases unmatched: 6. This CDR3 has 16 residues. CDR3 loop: CASSFNRGSSYNEQFF. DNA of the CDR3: TGCGCCAGCAGCTTCAACAGGGGCTCGTCCTACAATGAGCAGTTCTTC.

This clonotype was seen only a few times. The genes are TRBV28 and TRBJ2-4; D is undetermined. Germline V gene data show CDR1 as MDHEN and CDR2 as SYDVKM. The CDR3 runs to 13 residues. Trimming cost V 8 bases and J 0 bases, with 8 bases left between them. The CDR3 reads CASEELAKNIQYF. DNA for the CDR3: TGTGCCAGCGAGGAATTAGCCAAAAACATTCAGTACTTC.

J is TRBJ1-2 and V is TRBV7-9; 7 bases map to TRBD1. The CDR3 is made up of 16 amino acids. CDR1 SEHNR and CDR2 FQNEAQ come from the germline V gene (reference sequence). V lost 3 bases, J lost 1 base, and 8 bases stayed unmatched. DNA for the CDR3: TGTGCCAGCAGCTTGATAGGGACAGACCTTAACTATGGCTACACCTTC. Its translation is CASSLIGTDLNYGYTF.

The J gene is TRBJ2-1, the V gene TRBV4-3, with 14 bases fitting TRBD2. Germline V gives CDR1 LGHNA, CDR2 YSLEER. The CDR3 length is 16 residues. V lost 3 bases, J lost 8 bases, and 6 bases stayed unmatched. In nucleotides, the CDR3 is TGCGCCAGCAGCCAGAGACTAGCGGGGGGGAGGGATGAGCAGTTCTTC. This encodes CASSQRLAGGRDEQFF.

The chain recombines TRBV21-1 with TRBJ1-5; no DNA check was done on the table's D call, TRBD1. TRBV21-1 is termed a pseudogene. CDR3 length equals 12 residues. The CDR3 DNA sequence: TGTGCCAGCCGGGACGGTGATCAGCCCCAGCATTTT. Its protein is CASRDGDQPQHF.

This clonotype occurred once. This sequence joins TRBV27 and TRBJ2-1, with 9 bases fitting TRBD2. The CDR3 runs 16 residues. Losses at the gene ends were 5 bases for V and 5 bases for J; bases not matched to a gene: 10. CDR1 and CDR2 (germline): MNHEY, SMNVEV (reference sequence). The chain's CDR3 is CASSPSSGETNNEQFF. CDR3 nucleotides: TGTGCCAGCAGTCCCTCTAGCGGGGAGACGAACAATGAGCAGTTCTTC.

CDR3 DNA: TGCAGTGCTAGGCCTGCTTTAGGGATAGAGACCCAGTACTTC. Translated, it gives CSARPALGIETQYF. J is TRBJ2-5 and V is TRBV20-1; D call uncertain. CDR3 size: 14 residues. V dropped 3 bases and J dropped 4 bases, with 15 bases sitting between them. Germline CDR1 and CDR2: DFQATT and SNEGSKA (reference sequence).

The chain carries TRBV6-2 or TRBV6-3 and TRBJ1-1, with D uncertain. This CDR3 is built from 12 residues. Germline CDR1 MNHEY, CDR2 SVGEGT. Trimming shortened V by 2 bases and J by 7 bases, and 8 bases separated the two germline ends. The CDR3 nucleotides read TGTGCCAGCAGTTACATTGTGGGTGAAGCTTTCTTT. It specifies CASSYIVGEAFF.

CDR3 coding DNA: TGTGCCAGCAGTTACGGTTCCGGACTAGCGGGGGCCTACGAGCAGTACTTC. It codes for CASSYGSGLAGAYEQYF. The chain combines TRBV6-5 with TRBJ2-7; 13 bases are shared with TRBD2. From germline, CDR1 is MNHEY and CDR2 SVGAGI. This CDR3 region has 17 residues. After removal of 2 bases from V and 2 bases from J, the junction contained 6 bases not matched to a gene.

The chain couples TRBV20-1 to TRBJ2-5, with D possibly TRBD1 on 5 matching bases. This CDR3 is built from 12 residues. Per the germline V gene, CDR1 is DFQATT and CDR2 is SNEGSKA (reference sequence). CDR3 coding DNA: TGCAGCGCCTTGGCAGGGCAAGAGACCCAGTACTTC. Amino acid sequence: CSALAGQETQYF.

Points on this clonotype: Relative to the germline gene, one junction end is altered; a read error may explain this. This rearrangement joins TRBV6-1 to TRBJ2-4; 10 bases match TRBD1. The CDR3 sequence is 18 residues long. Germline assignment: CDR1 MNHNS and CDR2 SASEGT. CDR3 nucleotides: TGTGCCAGCAGTCCGGGACAGGGGCCGCCTCGTGCCAAAAACACTCAGTACTTC. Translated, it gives CASSPGQGPPRAKNTQYF.

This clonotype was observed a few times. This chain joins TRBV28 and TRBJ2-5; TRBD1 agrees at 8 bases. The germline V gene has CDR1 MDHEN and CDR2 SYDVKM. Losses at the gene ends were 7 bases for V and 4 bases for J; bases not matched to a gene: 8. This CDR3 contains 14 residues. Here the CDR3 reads CASNLDRAVETQYF. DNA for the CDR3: TGTGCCAGCAACCTGGACAGGGCTGTAGAGACCCAGTACTTC.

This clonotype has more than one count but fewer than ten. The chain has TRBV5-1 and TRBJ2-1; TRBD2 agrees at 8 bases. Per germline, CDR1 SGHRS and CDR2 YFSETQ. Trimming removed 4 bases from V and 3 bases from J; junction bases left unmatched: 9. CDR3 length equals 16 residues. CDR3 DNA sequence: TGCGCCAGCAGCGAAGAAGGGACTAGACTCTACAATGAGCAGTTCTTC. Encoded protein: CASSEEGTRLYNEQFF.

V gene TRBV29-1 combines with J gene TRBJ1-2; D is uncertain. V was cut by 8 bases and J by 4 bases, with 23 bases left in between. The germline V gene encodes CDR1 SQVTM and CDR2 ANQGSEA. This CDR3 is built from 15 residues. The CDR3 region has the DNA TGCAGCTCTTATCAGGTGGTCGGGGATAGCTATGGCTACACCTTC. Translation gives CSSYQVVGDSYGYTF.

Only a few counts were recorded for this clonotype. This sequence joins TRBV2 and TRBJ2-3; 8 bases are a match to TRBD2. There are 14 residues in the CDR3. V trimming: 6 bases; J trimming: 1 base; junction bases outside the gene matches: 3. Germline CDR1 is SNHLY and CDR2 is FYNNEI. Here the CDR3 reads CASRWRGGTDTQYF. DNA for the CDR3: TGTGCCAGCAGATGGCGGGGGGGCACAGATACGCAGTATTTT.